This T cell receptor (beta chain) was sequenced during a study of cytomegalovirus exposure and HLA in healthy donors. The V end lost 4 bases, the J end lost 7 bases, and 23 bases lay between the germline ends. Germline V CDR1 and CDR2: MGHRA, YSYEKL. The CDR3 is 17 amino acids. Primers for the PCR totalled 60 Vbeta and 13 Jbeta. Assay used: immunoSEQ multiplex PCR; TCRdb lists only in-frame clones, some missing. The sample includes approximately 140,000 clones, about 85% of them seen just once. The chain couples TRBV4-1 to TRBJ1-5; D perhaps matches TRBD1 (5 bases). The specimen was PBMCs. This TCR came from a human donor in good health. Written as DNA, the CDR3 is TGCGCCAGCAGCCTATGGGAGGGGATCGGGTCGGAGCAGCCCCAGCATTTT. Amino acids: CASSLWEGIGSEQPQHF.